These T cell receptor beta chains were read from a single sample in a study of radiotherapy plus CTLA-4 blockade in lung cancer. Assay: immunoSEQ multiplex PCR; the TCRdb copy retains only in-frame clones and omits some. The sample yields tens of thousands of clones, about 80% seen once. Source: peripheral blood, taken from a patient treated with radiotherapy plus ipilimumab. Every receptor here comes from a human donor with non-small cell lung cancer who had a complete response to radiotherapy plus ipilimumab. CDR3s include the opening cysteine and the closing phenylalanine or tryptophan. Each record gives: D gene, V gene, J gene, clone size, CDR3 DNA, CDR3 protein. A D gene is named only where the DNA matches it firmly. Clone size is not always given. Where it is, it says once, few, many or a class for expanded clones.

TRBD1	TRBV2	TRBJ1-1	-	TGTGCCAGCAAAGGACAGGCTCGACGGACTGAAGCTTTCTTT	CASKGQARRTEAFF
-	TRBV18	TRBJ2-3	-	TGTGCCAGCTCACCCCTCGGGGTTGGGACAGATACGCAGTATTTT	CASSPLGVGTDTQYF
-	TRBV27	TRBJ2-5	-	TGTGCCAGCAGTTTTTTGTCTGGAGGTGGTGAGGAGACCCAGTACTTC	CASSFLSGGGEETQYF
-	TRBV5-4	TRBJ1-3	few	TGTGCCAGCAGTTCCGGGACGGACGGCGGAAACACCATATATTTT	CASSSGTDGGNTIYF
-	TRBV5-4	TRBJ1-1	-	TGTGCCAGCAGCTTGGTTTCTGGGAGGCGGACCAACACTGAAGCTTTCTTT	CASSLVSGRRTNTEAFF
TRBD1	TRBV30	TRBJ1-1	-	TGTGCCTGGAGTGCGGGACAGGGGGTGGAAGCTTTCTTT	CAWSAGQGVEAFF
-	TRBV18	TRBJ2-1	few	TGTGCCAGCTCGCCCACAGACAATGAGCAGTTCTTC	CASSPTDNEQFF
-	TRBV7-8	TRBJ1-5	-	TGTGCCAGCAGCCCAGTCCGTTCCCGACCGAATCAGCCCCAGCATTTT	CASSPVRSRPNQPQHF
-	TRBV6-5	TRBJ1-5	-	TGTGCCAGCAGCACGGGGGTTAGCAATCAGCCCCAGCATTTT	CASSTGVSNQPQHF
TRBD1	TRBV27	TRBJ1-1	-	TGTGCCAGCGGACGACAGGGTACTGAAGCTTTCTTT	CASGRQGTEAFF
TRBD1	TRBV11-2	TRBJ2-1	-	TGTGCCAGCAGCTTAGGGCACAGGGGATCCTACAATGAGCAGTTCTTC	CASSLGHRGSYNEQFF
TRBD1	TRBV15	TRBJ1-5	-	TGTGCCACCAGCAGAGCCGGGACAGATAGCAATCAGCCCCAGCATTTT	CATSRAGTDSNQPQHF
TRBD2	TRBV19	TRBJ2-1	-	TGTGCCAGTAGTATCGGTCTAGCGGGGGCGAATGAGCAGTTCTTC	CASSIGLAGANEQFF
-	TRBV7-2	TRBJ2-7	few	TGTGCCAGCAGCCCAGATAGGGGGGCGCGGCAGTACTTC	CASSPDRGARQYF
TRBD2	TRBV6-1	TRBJ2-1	-	TGTGCCAGCAGTGTAGCTAGCGGGAGGGTATATGAGCAGTTCTTC	CASSVASGRVYEQFF
-	TRBV21-1	TRBJ1-6	-	TGTGCCAGCAGCAAAGCAAGGGAGAACAGCAGCTCCTATAATTCACCCCTCCACTTT	CASSKARENSSSYNSPLHF
TRBD2	TRBV18	TRBJ2-1	-	TGTGCCAGCTCACAGGGACTAGTACCCAATGAGCAGTTCTTC	CASSQGLVPNEQFF
TRBD1	TRBV29-1	TRBJ1-5	-	TGCAGCGTGGGACAGGGAGGTCAGCCCCAGCATTTT	CSVGQGGQPQHF
-	TRBV6-5	TRBJ1-2	-	TGTGCCAGCAGTTACCGTCAAACTAACTATGGCTACACCTTC	CASSYRQTNYGYTF
TRBD1	TRBV5-4	TRBJ2-2	-	TGTGCCAGCAGCTTTTTAGGACAGGGCGACACCGGGGAGCTGTTTTTT	CASSFLGQGDTGELFF
-	TRBV27	TRBJ2-7	-	TGTGCCAGCAGTTTATCCATCCCCGGCCACGAGCAGTACTTC	CASSLSIPGHEQYF
-	TRBV19	TRBJ1-2	-	TGTGCCAGTAGTATAGACCTTGGCTACACCTTC	CASSIDLGYTF
-	TRBV4-1	TRBJ2-2	-	TGCGCCAGCAGTGATTTTCTAACAGGGACCGGGGAGCTGTTTTTT	CASSDFLTGTGELFF
TRBD1	TRBV27	TRBJ1-6	-	TGTGCCAGCAGTCTCAGGGGGGGACGGGGATCACCCCTCCACTTT	CASSLRGGRGSPLHF
TRBD1	TRBV6-5	TRBJ1-6	-	TGTGCCAGCAGTTACGAAGACAGGGGGAATTCACCCCTCCACTTT	CASSYEDRGNSPLHF
-	TRBV7-9	TRBJ2-1	-	TGTGCCAGCAGCTTAAAGGACCCCCTGGTCGATGAGCAGTTCTTC	CASSLKDPLVDEQFF
-	TRBV9	TRBJ1-1	-	TGTGCCAGCAGCGTAGGGGGTCTCACTGAAGCTTTCTTT	CASSVGGLTEAFF
TRBD2	TRBV5-1	TRBJ2-1	once	TGCGCCAGCAGCTTTATGACTAGCGGAACCAATGAGCAGTTCTTC	CASSFMTSGTNEQFF
TRBD2	TRBV5-1	TRBJ2-1	once	TGCGCCAGCAGCTTGGAAGGCGGGGGGGCTCGTAATGAGCAGTTCTTC	CASSLEGGGARNEQFF
-	TRBV14	TRBJ1-1	-	TGTGCCAGCAGCAAGGGAGGCAACACTGAAGCTTTCTTT	CASSKGGNTEAFF
-	TRBV9	TRBJ1-5	-	TGTGCCAGCAGCGTAGAGGGGGGGCAAGGTCAGCCCCAGCATTTT	CASSVEGGQGQPQHF
-	TRBV7-7	TRBJ2-2	-	TGTGCTAGCAGCCCCAGTGGGTTGGGGGAGCTGTTTTTT	CASSPSGLGELFF
-	TRBV29-1	TRBJ1-5	-	TGCAGCGTTGCCGACGGGTTTCTTGGCAATCAGCCCCAGCATTTT	CSVADGFLGNQPQHF
-	TRBV15	TRBJ1-6	once	TGTGCCACCAGCAGAGAGAAACCTATCGGGGGTTCACCCCTCCACTTT	CATSREKPIGGSPLHF
-	TRBV18	TRBJ1-1	once	TGTGCCAGCTCAACCACAGCGGGTATGAACACTGAAGCTTTCTTT	CASSTTAGMNTEAFF
TRBD2	TRBV9	TRBJ2-1	-	TGTGCCAGCAGCGTAGTTGGGACTAGCGGGTACAATGAGCAGTTCTTC	CASSVVGTSGYNEQFF
-	TRBV19	TRBJ1-6	few	TGTGCCAGTAGTATAGGGAGTGATTCACCCCTCCACTTT	CASSIGSDSPLHF
-	TRBV5-5	TRBJ2-5	-	TGTGCCAGCAGCTCAGGGGTGGCCCGCCAAGAGACCCAGTACTTC	CASSSGVARQETQYF
-	TRBV5-1	TRBJ2-1	-	TGCGCCAGCAGCTTGGCGGGGGGCTCCAATGAGCAGTTCTTC	CASSLAGGSNEQFF
TRBD1	TRBV7-2	TRBJ1-4	-	TGTGCCAGCAGTTTCCAGGGGGCGCAAAGGAGAAAACTGTTTTTT	CASSFQGAQRRKLFF
-	TRBV27	TRBJ1-1	-	TGTGCCAGCAGTTTAACGCGGGACGGGTCTGAAGCTTTCTTT	CASSLTRDGSEAFF
TRBD1	TRBV5-1	TRBJ1-5	once	TGCGCCAGCAGCCCGGATGGACAGGGGGCTCAGCCCCAGCATTTT	CASSPDGQGAQPQHF
-	TRBV4-1	TRBJ1-6	few	TGCGCCAGCAGCCAAGCCAGGAGCCATAATTCACCCCTCCACTTT	CASSQARSHNSPLHF
TRBD1	TRBV29-1	TRBJ1-2	-	TGCAGCGTTGGACAGGGGCAAGGCTATGGCTACACCTTC	CSVGQGQGYGYTF
-	TRBV10-2	TRBJ1-6	once	TGCGCCAGCAGTGAGGCTGCGTATAATTCACCCCTCCACTTT	CASSEAAYNSPLHF